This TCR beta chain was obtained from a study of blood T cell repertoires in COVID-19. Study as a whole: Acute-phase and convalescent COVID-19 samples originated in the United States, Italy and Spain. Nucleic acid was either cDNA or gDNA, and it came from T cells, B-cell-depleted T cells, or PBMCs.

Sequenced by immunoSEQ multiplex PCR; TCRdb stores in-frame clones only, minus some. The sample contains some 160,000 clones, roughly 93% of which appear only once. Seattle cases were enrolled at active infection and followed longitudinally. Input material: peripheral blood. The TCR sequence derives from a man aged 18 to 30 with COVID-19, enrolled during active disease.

The CDR3 coding sequence is TGTGCCACCAGTTCGGACAGGGTGGCCGGGGAGCTGTTTTTT. It translates to CATSSDRVAGELFF. This chain uses TRBV24-1 with TRBJ2-2; 8 bases map to TRBD1. With 6 bases clipped from V and 6 bases from J, the junction kept 5 bases outside the gene matches. The germline V gene has CDR1 KGHDR and CDR2 SFDVKD. The CDR3 extends over 14 amino acids.